These 20 T cell receptor beta chains share one sample of origin, sequenced in a study of control samples from healthy donors and cancer patients. Clones were sequenced by immunoSEQ multiplex PCR, and TCRdb holds only the in-frame ones, with some missing. The table records more than 80,000 clones, approximately 93% of them present only once. Sequencing used blood. The receptors originated from a young man in good health.

CDR3 in amino acids: CASSLSVGLNTEAFF. The CDR3 nucleotides read TGTGCCAGCAGTTTATCGGTCGGTCTGAACACTGAAGCTTTCTTT. The chain links TRBV27 to TRBJ1-1, with no clear D. Trimming shortened V by 0 bases and J by 0 bases, and 8 bases separated the two germline ends. CDR3 length equals 15 residues. Germline V gene data show CDR1 as MNHEY and CDR2 as SMNVEV (reference sequence).

The chain recombines TRBV2 with TRBJ2-4; D is unclear. This CDR3 has 11 amino acids. The ends were cut back, 4 bases at V and 15 bases at J, with 13 bases in the middle. CDR1 SNHLY and CDR2 FYNNEI come from the germline V gene. DNA for the CDR3: TGTGCCAGCAGTGCCGACAAAGTACCGTACTTC. It is translated as CASSADKVPYF. Using reference TRBV2 and TRBJ2-4 for the parts outside the CDR3, the full variable domain is EPEVTQTPSHQVTQMGQEVILRCVPISNHLYFYWYRQILGQKVEFLVSFYNNEISEKSEIFDDQFSVERPDGSNFTLKIRSTKLEDSAMYFCASSADKVPYFGAGTRLSVL.

The V call is TRBV5-1, the J call TRBJ2-7, with 13 nucleotides matching TRBD2. With 4 bases clipped from V and 0 bases from J, the junction kept 10 bases outside the gene matches. The V gene's germline CDR1 is SGHRS and CDR2 YFSETQ. CDR3 length equals 18 residues. CDR3 protein: CASSPGLAGSRSSYEQYF. In nucleotides, the CDR3 is TGCGCCAGCAGCCCGGGACTAGCGGGATCAAGGAGCTCCTACGAGCAGTACTTC.

The chain links TRBV6-2 or TRBV6-3 to TRBJ1-1; D unclear. Germline CDR1 and CDR2: MNHEY and SVGEGT. The CDR3 consists of 15 residues. V was trimmed by 4 bases and J by 1 base, leaving 13 bases between them. The CDR3 loop is CASSFHQDGNTEAFF. The DNA of the CDR3 is TGTGCCAGCAGTTTCCACCAAGATGGGAACACTGAAGCTTTCTTT.

The chain carries TRBV27 and TRBJ2-5; 8 nucleotides agree with TRBD2. The CDR3 is made up of 14 amino acids. V trimming: 6 bases; J trimming: 4 bases; junction bases outside the gene matches: 7. Germline assignment: CDR1 MNHEY and CDR2 SMNVEV (reference sequence). The CDR3 DNA reads as TGTGCCAGCAGCCAGCGGGAGAAATCAGAGACCCAGTACTTC. Encoded protein: CASSQREKSETQYF.

The table lists this clone with a count of one. This chain connects TRBV2 to TRBJ2-1; 12 bases are a match to TRBD2. Losses at the gene ends were 7 bases for V and 1 base for J; bases not matched to a gene: 8. CDR1 and CDR2 from the germline V gene are SNHLY and FYNNEI. The CDR3 has 17 amino acids. As DNA, the CDR3 is TGTGCCAGCAAACGGACTAGCGGGGTGGGGTCCTACAATGAGCAGTTCTTC. This sequence encodes CASKRTSGVGSYNEQFF. Drawing the rest from reference TRBV2 and TRBJ2-1, the complete variable domain is EPEVTQTPSHQVTQMGQEVILRCVPISNHLYFYWYRQILGQKVEFLVSFYNNEISEKSEIFDDQFSVERPDGSNFTLKIRSTKLEDSAMYFCASKRTSGVGSYNEQFFGPGTRLTVL.

This chain joins TRBV29-1 and TRBJ2-5, with a weak D call TRBD1 (6 bases). The CDR3 is 13 residues long. The germline V gene encodes CDR1 SQVTM and CDR2 ANQGSEA. The V end was cut by 7 bases, the J end by 5 bases, with 17 bases between. The CDR3 reads CSEARDKDETQYF. The CDR3 DNA is TGCAGCGAAGCACGGGACAAGGACGAGACCCAGTACTTC.

The rearrangement links TRBV7-2 to TRBJ1-1; the match to TRBD1 covers 8 bases. Losses at the gene ends were 5 bases for V and 1 base for J; bases not matched to a gene: 3. The germline V gene encodes CDR1 SGHTA and CDR2 FQGNSA. This CDR3 is 14 amino acids long. This CDR3 reads CASSRDRSNTEAFF. The CDR3 region has the DNA TGTGCCAGCAGCCGGGACAGGTCGAACACTGAAGCTTTCTTT. Based on the CDR3 plus reference TRBV7-2 and TRBJ1-1, the full variable domain is GAGVSQSPSNKVTEKGKDVELRCDPISGHTALYWYRQSLGQGLEFLIYFQGNSAPDKSGLPSDRFSAERTGGSVSTLTIQRTQQEDSAVYLCASSRDRSNTEAFFGQGTRLTVV.

The rearrangement joins TRBV4-1 to TRBJ2-1, with 8 bases that match TRBD1. Per the germline V gene, CDR1 is MGHRA and CDR2 is YSYEKL. The CDR3 loop spans 16 amino acids. The J segment lost 3 bases and the V segment lost 1 base, leaving 5 bases of the junction unmatched. The CDR3 loop reads CASSQVQGAFYNEQFF. The CDR3 DNA follows: TGCGCCAGCAGCCAAGTTCAGGGGGCTTTCTACAATGAGCAGTTCTTC.

The CDR3 spells CAINSPGLAGGSEQFF. CDR3 in DNA: TGTGCCATCAACTCACCGGGACTAGCGGGAGGCAGTGAGCAGTTCTTC. The V gene is TRBV10-3, the J gene TRBJ2-1, with 15 bases lining up with TRBD2. Germline trimming cut 7 bases from V and 9 bases from J; bases unmatched to any gene: 10. The germline V gene has CDR1 ENHRY and CDR2 SYGVKD. CDR3 size: 16 residues.

The J gene is TRBJ2-2, the V gene TRBV7-8; the D gene is possibly TRBD2 (5 bases). The CDR3 loop spans 16 amino acids. V lost 1 base to trimming and J lost 4 bases, with 13 bases between them. The germline V gene has CDR1 SGHVS and CDR2 FQNEAQ. The CDR3 region has the DNA TGTGCCAGCAGCTTAGGCGGGCCTCCGGGCACCGGGGAGCTGTTTTTT. Translation: CASSLGGPPGTGELFF.

V and J are TRBV27 and TRBJ1-2, with D maybe TRBD1 (6 bases). Germline-derived CDR1 and CDR2 are MNHEY and SMNVEV (reference sequence). V was clipped by 1 base and J by 4 bases, with 10 bases between them. CDR3 length equals 14 residues. The CDR3 DNA follows: TGTGCCAGCAGTTTATTAGGGGGTGGCTATGGCTACACCTTC. Translating gives CASSLLGGGYGYTF.

The chain combines TRBV7-9 with TRBJ2-7; no reliable D call. The CDR3 length is 14 residues. V was trimmed by 3 bases and J by 3 bases, leaving 12 bases between them. Germline assignment: CDR1 SEHNR and CDR2 FQNEAQ (reference sequence). Here the CDR3 DNA reads TGTGCCAGCAGCTTTAGTCCGGTAAACTACGAGCAGTACTTC. Translated: CASSFSPVNYEQYF. Using reference TRBV7-9 and TRBJ2-7 for the parts outside the CDR3, the full variable domain is DTGVSQNPRHKITKRGQNVTFRCDPISEHNRLYWYRQTLGQGPEFLTYFQNEAQLEKSRLLSDRFSAERPKGSFSTLEIQRTEQGDSAMYLCASSFSPVNYEQYFGPGTRLTVT.

J is TRBJ2-5 and V is TRBV28; the D is unclear. Germline CDR1 MDHEN, CDR2 SYDVKM. With 6 bases removed from V and 4 bases from J, the gap between germline ends came to 15 bases. This CDR3 spans 14 amino acids. The CDR3 loop is CASRSTGSGETQYF. The CDR3 nucleotides are TGTGCCAGCAGATCGACTGGATCGGGAGAGACCCAGTACTTC.

The chain uses TRBV25-1 and TRBJ1-2, with D maybe TRBD1 (5 bases). Germline assignment: CDR1 MGHDK and CDR2 SYGVNS. The CDR3 is 17 residues long. Trimming removed 0 bases from V and 5 bases from J, with 19 bases in between. CDR3 sequence: CASSEYIQDGGGYGYTF. Written as DNA, the CDR3 is TGTGCCAGCAGTGAATATATTCAAGACGGGGGTGGTTATGGCTACACCTTC.

The gene calls are TRBV5-5 and TRBJ1-1; maybe TRBD1 (5 bases). Germline CDR1 is SGHKS and CDR2 is YYEKEE (reference sequence). The CDR3 runs to 14 residues. V gave up 4 bases and J gave up 13 bases, with 23 bases separating them. The CDR3 here is CASSPGGAGYYGFF. As DNA, the CDR3 is TGTGCCAGCAGCCCTGGAGGGGCAGGGTATTATGGTTTCTTT.

The chain couples TRBV7-2 to TRBJ1-3, with 7 bases lining up with TRBD1. Losses at the gene ends were 4 bases for V and 0 bases for J; bases not matched to a gene: 6. Germline V gene lookup returns CDR1 SGHTA and CDR2 FQGNSA. The CDR3 is made up of 16 amino acids. The CDR3 sequence is CASSWGQGVSGNTIYF. CDR3 coding DNA: TGTGCCAGCAGCTGGGGGCAGGGGGTCTCTGGAAACACCATATATTTT.

This clone was picked up one time. V usage is TRBV5-6 and J usage is TRBJ1-1; D might be TRBD1 (5 bases). Per germline, CDR1 SGHDT and CDR2 YYEEEE. CDR3 length: 15 amino acids. V shed 1 base and J shed 6 bases, with 16 bases lying between them. CDR3 sequence: CASSLQAAGGAEAFF. For the CDR3, the DNA is TGTGCCAGCAGCTTGCAGGCAGCGGGGGGTGCTGAAGCTTTCTTT.

The V gene is TRBV15, the J gene TRBJ1-2; no clear D. Between the trimmed V and J ends, which lost 1 base and 5 bases, there was a span of 11 bases. Germline V lookup: CDR1 LNHNV, CDR2 YYDKDF (reference sequence). The CDR3 has 14 residues. The CDR3 loop reads CATSRVQTAYGYTF. CDR3 nucleotides: TGTGCCACCAGCAGAGTACAGACGGCATATGGCTACACCTTC.

The rearrangement joins TRBV12-3 or TRBV12-4 to TRBJ1-2; a possible D gene is TRBD1 (5 bases). V lost 2 bases to trimming and J lost 6 bases, with 10 bases between them. The CDR3 loop spans 13 amino acids. The CDR3 DNA is TGTGCCAGCAGTTTATTCACAGGAAATGGCTACACCTTC. Residues: CASSLFTGNGYTF.